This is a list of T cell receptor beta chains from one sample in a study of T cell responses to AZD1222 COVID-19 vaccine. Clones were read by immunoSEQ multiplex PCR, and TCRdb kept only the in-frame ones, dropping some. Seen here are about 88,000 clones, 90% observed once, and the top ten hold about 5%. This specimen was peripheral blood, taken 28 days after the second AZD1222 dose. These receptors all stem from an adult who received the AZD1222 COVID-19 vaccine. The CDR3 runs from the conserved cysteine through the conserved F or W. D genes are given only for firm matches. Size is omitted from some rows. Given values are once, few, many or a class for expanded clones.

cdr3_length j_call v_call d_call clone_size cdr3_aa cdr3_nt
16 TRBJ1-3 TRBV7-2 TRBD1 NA CASSLQGALSGNTIYF TGTGCCAGCAGCCTTCAGGGGGCGCTTTCGGGAAACACCATATATTTT
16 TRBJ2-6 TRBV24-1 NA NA CATSAITGSGANVLTF TGTGCCACCAGTGCTATTACAGGGTCTGGGGCCAACGTCCTGACTTTC
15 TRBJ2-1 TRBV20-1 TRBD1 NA CSASPPGTGGNEQFF TGCAGTGCTAGTCCCCCTGGGACAGGGGGCAATGAGCAGTTCTTC
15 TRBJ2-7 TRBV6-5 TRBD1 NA CASRPPGTGAYEQYF TGTGCCAGCAGGCCCCCCGGGACAGGGGCCTACGAGCAGTACTTC
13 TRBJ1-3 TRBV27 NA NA CASSALSGNTIYF TGTGCCAGCTCGGCCCTCTCTGGAAACACCATATATTTT
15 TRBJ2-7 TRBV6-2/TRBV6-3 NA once CASSYSGTGRYEQYF TGTGCCAGCAGTTACTCCGGGACCGGAAGGTACGAGCAGTACTTC
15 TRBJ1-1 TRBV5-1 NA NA CASSLGGQTNTEAFF TGCGCCAGCAGCTTGGGCGGACAGACGAACACTGAAGCTTTCTTT
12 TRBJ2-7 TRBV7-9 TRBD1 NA CASARTGGEQYF TGTGCCAGCGCAAGAACAGGGGGGGAGCAGTACTTC
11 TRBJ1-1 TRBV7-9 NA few CASRRGVEAFF TGTGCCAGCAGGAGGGGAGTTGAAGCTTTCTTT
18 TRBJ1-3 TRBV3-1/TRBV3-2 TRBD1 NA CASSHRTGGGISGNTIYF TGTGCCAGCAGCCACCGGACAGGGGGTGGCATCTCTGGAAACACCATATATTTT
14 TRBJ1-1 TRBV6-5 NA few CASSYVRVSTEAFF TGTGCCAGCAGTTACGTCCGGGTCAGCACTGAAGCTTTCTTT
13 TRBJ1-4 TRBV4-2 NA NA CASRLGYGERLFF TGTGCCAGCAGATTGGGTTATGGCGAGCGTCTGTTTTTT
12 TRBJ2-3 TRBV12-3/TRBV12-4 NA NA CASGKEGDTQYF TGTGCCAGCGGGAAGGAAGGAGATACGCAGTATTTT
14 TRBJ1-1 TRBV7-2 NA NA CASSLTRGNTEAFF TGTGCCAGCAGCTTAACGAGGGGGAACACTGAAGCTTTCTTT
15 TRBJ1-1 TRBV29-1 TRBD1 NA CSVERGTGGNTEAFF TGCAGCGTTGAACGGGGCACAGGGGGCAACACTGAAGCTTTCTTT
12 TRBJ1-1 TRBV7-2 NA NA CASSPDVAEAFF TGTGCCAGCAGCCCGGACGTCGCTGAAGCTTTCTTT
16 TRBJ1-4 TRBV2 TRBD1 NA CASRVTGSILNEKLFF TGTGCCAGCAGGGTGACAGGGTCAATCCTTAATGAAAAACTGTTTTTT
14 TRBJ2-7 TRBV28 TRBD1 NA CASSAPGQNYEQYF TGTGCCAGCAGTGCCCCGGGACAGAACTACGAGCAGTACTTC
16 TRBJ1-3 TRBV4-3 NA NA CASSQDRAGIRNTIYF TGCGCCAGCAGCCAAGATAGGGCAGGGATAAGAAACACCATATATTTT